The T cell receptor (beta chain) described here comes from a study of T cell responses to AZD1222 COVID-19 vaccine. The count of this clone is one. Its antigen is unidentified. Germline CDR1 is SEHNR and CDR2 is FQNEAQ (reference sequence). The CDR3 runs 13 residues. V lost 7 bases and J 0 bases, leaving 9 bases between the germline ends. Study results and limitations: Dominant at 160-218 and 743-854, vaccine-associated CD4 TCRs also spanned spike. At baseline, seropositivity was found in only six or seven AZD1222 recipients. There were mostly white British donors and more females than males, and clonal diversity was possibly underestimated.

Assay used: immunoSEQ multiplex PCR; TCRdb lists only in-frame clones, some missing. This sample has approximately 150,000 clones, with roughly nine tenths found just once. The receptor's source is an adult who received the AZD1222 COVID-19 vaccine. Sequenced material: peripheral blood, taken 28 days after the second AZD1222 dose. V is TRBV7-9 and J is TRBJ1-1, with unresolved D. The CDR3 bases are TGTGCCAGCAAAGACAACATGAACACTGAAGCTTTCTTT. This translates into CASKDNMNTEAFF.